The rows below give T cell receptor beta chains drawn from one sample of a study of shared clonotypes between healthy human individuals. Sequencing used immunoSEQ multiplex PCR; TCRdb keeps in-frame clones, though not all of them. This sample has 850,000 to 1,200,000 clones, with about 77% found just once. Sequencing used memory CD4+ T cells sorted from blood. The receptor source for this set is a man aged 18 to 29 in good health. Each CDR3 is given with its conserved first and last residue. Clone size is stated in some rows and not others, as once, few, many or a class when expanded.

TRBJ2-3,TRBV9,-,CASSVGRADTQYF
TRBJ1-5,TRBV4-1,-,CASSQEDSSRQPQHF
TRBJ2-1,TRBV18,-,CASSPRRTGDRLKDEQFF
TRBJ2-5,TRBV5-4,-,CASSTRGALGETQYF
TRBJ2-7,TRBV4-1,-,CASSPLLRGNEQYF
TRBJ2-5,TRBV27,few,CASSLNGVPQETQYF
TRBJ2-3,TRBV7-8,-,CASSLELAVADTQYF
TRBJ2-3,TRBV11-2,-,CASSPYKVAGGPTDTQYF
TRBJ1-2,TRBV5-6,-,CASSPFERYGYTF
TRBJ2-5,TRBV6-5,many,CASSYSIARQETQYF
-,TRBV6-6,few,CASTYRDTGGREQYF
TRBJ1-2,TRBV7-9,-,CASSTSQETYGYTF
TRBJ1-5,TRBV28,-,CASIGQGVRGQPQHF
-,TRBV5-6,-,CASSPGTSSYEQYF
TRBJ2-7,TRBV5-1,-,CASSLSSWGSVSEQYF
TRBJ2-7,TRBV6-1,once,CASSELRLTDF
TRBJ2-3,TRBV7-2,-,CASSPSTDTQYF
TRBJ1-2,TRBV7-2,-,CASSFNRQGVGGYTF
TRBJ1-6,TRBV27,-,CASSLSKASPLHF
TRBJ2-3,TRBV5-6,-,CASSLALGTDTQYF
TRBJ2-7,TRBV7-9,-,CASSPTAATYEQYF
TRBJ1-2,TRBV29-1,-,CSVDLKSAGMTGYTF
TRBJ2-7,TRBV5-1,-,CASSLDRAGVQEQYF
TRBJ2-5,TRBV2,-,CASSEVGRLINF
TRBJ1-1,TRBV6-7,-,CASSYNPDREGVTEAFF
TRBJ2-3,TRBV7-9,-,CASSLWFGTRETDTQYF
TRBJ1-2,TRBV6-5,once,CASRPGQGSYGYTF
TRBJ2-4,TRBV7-2,-,CASSLVGGANIQYF
TRBJ1-2,TRBV10-3,-,CAISRDGNYGYTF
TRBJ1-1,TRBV5-6,-,CASSRGQGFRNTEAFF
TRBJ2-2,TRBV14,-,CASSRQTGQGPGELFF
TRBJ2-4,TRBV5-1,-,CASSSRQGPDIQYF
TRBJ2-1,TRBV5-1,-,CASSLDGQNNEQFF
TRBJ1-4,TRBV5-6,-,CASSSDSFGRKLFF
TRBJ2-5,TRBV4-2,-,CASSQGSGGHETQYF
TRBJ2-5,TRBV7-2,-,CASSLGGTQYF
TRBJ2-1,TRBV5-1,-,CASSSLAGGFSNEQFF
TRBJ2-2,TRBV25-1,-,CASSEWGESTGELFF
TRBJ1-2,TRBV30,-,CAWSAGTAQIYTF
TRBJ2-7,TRBV30,-,CAWRPGHLYEQYF
TRBJ1-5,TRBV30,-,CAWSVKGFQPQHF
TRBJ1-4,TRBV2,-,CASSRGLTNEKLFF
TRBJ2-7,TRBV30,-,CAWKPSGGPYEQYF
TRBJ1-5,TRBV18,-,CASSPSTPGDQPQHF
TRBJ1-5,TRBV2,once,CASSFQGGGNQPQHF
TRBJ2-3,TRBV15,few,CATSRGSVSSTDTQYF
TRBJ1-2,TRBV5-4,-,CASSQGQGHQVDYGYTF
TRBJ2-7,TRBV27,many,CASSQAGGPRKSYEQYF
TRBJ2-1,TRBV20-1,once,CSASSKNEQFF
TRBJ1-1,TRBV14,-,CASSQSTNTEAFF
TRBJ2-1,TRBV4-1,-,CASSRLGTPYNEQFF
TRBJ1-1,TRBV30,few,CAWSVYQNTEAFF
TRBJ2-1,TRBV7-2,-,CASSSRTSGVDEQFF
TRBJ1-5,TRBV28,-,CASSLPYSNQPQHF
TRBJ2-5,TRBV4-1,-,CASSQRTGGAGETQYF
TRBJ2-5,TRBV20-1,-,CSAHSPQYF